A selection of T cell receptor beta chains follows, all from one sample in a study of T cells in Graves' hyperthyroidism and ophthalmopathy. TCRdb used MiXCR to reprocess the multiplex PCR reads, holding one entry per CDR3 protein. The sample shows around 290,000 distinct CDR3 sequences, 13% of them seen only once. Sequenced material: blood. These receptors all come from a woman between 25 and 40 years old with Graves' hyperthyroidism that later progressed to Graves' ophthalmopathy. The CDR3 runs from the conserved cysteine through the conserved F or W. D genes are given only for firm matches. Size is stated for part of the rows, as once, few or many counts, or as a class when the clone is expanded.

TRBJ2-7	TRBD2	TRBV14	.	CASRRSGGGSSYEQYF	TGTGCCAGCCGCCGGAGCGGGGGGGGGAGCTCCTACGAGCAGTACTTC
TRBJ2-1	.	TRBV7-2	many	CASSRGTLSRQQFF	TGTGCCAGCAGCCGAGGGACTCTATCAAGACAGCAGTTCTTC
TRBJ2-1	TRBD2	TRBV19	few	CASSIASGSDEQFF	TGTGCCAGTAGTATCGCCAGCGGGAGTGACGAGCAGTTCTTC
TRBJ2-5	TRBD1	TRBV28	many	CASSLQGAQETQYF	TGTGCCAGCAGCCTACAGGGGGCCCAAGAGACCCAGTACTTC
TRBJ2-1	TRBD1	TRBV20-1	many	CSARDRGQGGNEQFF	TGCAGTGCTAGAGATAGGGGACAGGGTGGGAATGAGCAGTTCTTC
TRBJ2-1	.	TRBV7-6	many	CASSLGGPGGNEQFF	TGTGCCAGCAGCTTAGGAGGCCCTGGTGGCAATGAGCAGTTCTTC
TRBJ2-3	TRBD2	TRBV7-2	many	CASSSLLAASTDTQYF	TGTGCCAGCAGCTCCCTACTAGCGGCTAGCACAGATACGCAGTATTTT
TRBJ2-2	.	TRBV27	many	CASSLSPPLNTGELFF	TGTGCCAGCAGTTTAAGCCCCCCACTGAACACCGGGGAGCTGTTTTTT
TRBJ2-1	.	TRBV20-1	many	CSASRGGGYNEQFF	TGCAGTGCTAGTAGGGGAGGGGGCTACAATGAGCAGTTCTTC
TRBJ1-1	TRBD1	TRBV5-1	many	CASSLDRGNTEAFF	TGCGCCAGCAGCTTGGACAGGGGGAACACTGAAGCTTTCTTT
TRBJ2-3	.	TRBV30	many	CAWQSLVLADTQYF	TGTGCCTGGCAGTCACTAGTTCTAGCAGATACGCAGTATTTT